The 10 T cell receptor beta chains presented below share a single source sample, sequenced in a study of blood T cell repertoires in COVID-19 (dated by TCRdb to about 2020). Library method: the immunoSEQ multiplex PCR assay. The table comes from immuneACCESS by way of TCRdb, which keeps in-frame sequences with V and J called. Part of the clones is missing from these tables; in studies checked, under half for an unresolved V gene and the rest for unknown reasons. Recorded for this sample are about 180,000 clones; roughly 90% of them occurred a single time. The ten largest account for approximately 0.5% of the sample. The specimen was peripheral blood. These receptors were obtained from a man aged 50 or older with acute or convalescent COVID-19.

V and J are TRBV2 and TRBJ2-2; 7 bases are a match to TRBD1. The ends lost 5 bases at V and 6 bases at J; junction bases unmatched: 3. This CDR3 contains 13 residues. Per the germline V gene, CDR1 is SNHLY and CDR2 is FYNNEI. CDR3 residues: CASSLTGPGELFF. The CDR3 bases are TGTGCCAGCAGTTTGACAGGGCCCGGGGAGCTGTTTTTT.

In this sample, this clone turned up once. J is TRBJ1-2 and V is TRBV10-2; 7 bases match TRBD1. The CDR3 is made up of 12 amino acids. V lost 8 bases and J lost 8; bases outside the gene matches: 8. Per germline, CDR1 WSHSY and CDR2 SAAADI. The CDR3 is CASQTGAGGYTF. CDR3 sequence (DNA): TGCGCCAGCCAAACAGGGGCGGGAGGCTACACCTTC.

The rearrangement links TRBV28 to TRBJ2-7; no firm D call. Germline V lookup: CDR1 MDHEN, CDR2 SYDVKM. With 5 bases removed from V and 3 bases from J, the gap between germline ends came to 14 bases. The CDR3 consists of 14 residues. CDR3 region: CASSPATSSYEQYV. The CDR3 nucleotides read TGTGCCAGCAGTCCTGCAACGTCCAGCTACGAGCAGTACGTC.

V and J are TRBV28 and TRBJ2-7; 8 nucleotides agree with TRBD1. Germline V CDR1 and CDR2: MDHEN, SYDVKM. V was clipped by 3 bases and J by 6 bases; unmatched bases: 10. This CDR3 spans 15 amino acids. Written as DNA, the CDR3 is TGTGCCAGCAGTTTGGGGGCGACAGGGGTTATCGAGCAGTACTTC. Its translation is CASSLGATGVIEQYF.

The V and J genes are TRBV7-2 and TRBJ2-3, with D perhaps matching TRBD2 (5 bases). The CDR3 has 12 residues. Trimming cost V 5 bases and J 2 bases, with 5 bases left between them. Germline-derived CDR1 and CDR2 are SGHTA and FQGNSA. The CDR3 sequence: CASSRDTDTQYF. CDR3 in DNA: TGTGCCAGCAGCCGGGACACAGATACGCAGTATTTT. The whole variable domain, filled in from reference TRBV7-2 and TRBJ2-3, reads GAGVSQSPSNKVTEKGKDVELRCDPISGHTALYWYRQSLGQGLEFLIYFQGNSAPDKSGLPSDRFSAERTGGSVSTLTIQRTQQEDSAVYLCASSRDTDTQYFGPGTRLTVL.

The chain recombines TRBV6-2 or TRBV6-3 with TRBJ2-3; TRBD2 matches 7 bases. Trimming cost V 4 bases and J 4 bases; bases outside gene matches: 5. This CDR3 spans 14 amino acids. Germline V gives CDR1 MNHEY, CDR2 SVGEGT. The CDR3 DNA sequence: TGTGCCAGCAGTTTCTGGACTAGTCCAGATACGCAGTATTTT. It specifies CASSFWTSPDTQYF.

The chain links TRBV7-2 to TRBJ2-5; maybe TRBD2 (7 bases). This CDR3 comprises 15 residues. Germline V gene lookup returns CDR1 SGHTA and CDR2 FQGNSA. The V gene lost 0 bases and the J gene lost 1 base, with 9 bases spanning the gap. The CDR3: CASSLAGGGQETQYF. The CDR3, as DNA: TGTGCCAGCAGCTTAGCAGGGGGGGGCCAAGAGACCCAGTACTTC.

V and J are TRBV28 and TRBJ2-7; 7 nucleotides match TRBD1. The CDR3 runs to 15 residues. CDR1 MDHEN and CDR2 SYDVKM come from the germline V gene. Germline trimming cut 6 bases from V and 3 bases from J; bases unmatched to any gene: 11. As DNA, the CDR3 is TGTGCCAGCAGCCAAATCACCAGGGGGATCTACGAGCAGTACTTC. Amino acid sequence: CASSQITRGIYEQYF.

This clone was found once. The chain has TRBV7-3 and TRBJ1-3; possibly TRBD1 for D (5 bases). There are 15 residues in the CDR3. Deletions cut 1 base from V and 4 bases from J, with 11 bases between. Germline-derived CDR1 and CDR2 are SGHTA and FQGTGA. The CDR3 reads CASSLSGGAGNTIYF. In DNA, the CDR3 is TGTGCCAGCAGCTTAAGTGGTGGGGCGGGAAACACCATATATTTT.

The chain links TRBV11-2 to TRBJ2-5; D gene ambiguous. V shed 0 bases and J shed 4 bases, with 6 bases lying between them. This CDR3 is built from 13 residues. The germline V gene encodes CDR1 SGHAT and CDR2 FQNNGV. The CDR3 DNA is TGTGCCAGCAGCTTAGATCGCGGAGAGACCCAGTACTTC. Translation: CASSLDRGETQYF.